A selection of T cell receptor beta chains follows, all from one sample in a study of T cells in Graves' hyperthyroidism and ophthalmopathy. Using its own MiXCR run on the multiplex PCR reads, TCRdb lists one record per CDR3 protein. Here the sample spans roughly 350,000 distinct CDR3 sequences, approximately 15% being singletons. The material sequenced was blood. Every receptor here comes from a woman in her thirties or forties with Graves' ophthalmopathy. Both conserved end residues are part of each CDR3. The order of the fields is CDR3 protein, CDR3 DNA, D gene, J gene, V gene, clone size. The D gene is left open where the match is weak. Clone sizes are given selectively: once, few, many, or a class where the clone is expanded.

CDR3aa: CASSPATGDGFTDTQYF; CDR3nt: TGTGCCAGCAGCCCCGCTACAGGGGATGGTTTCACAGATACGCAGTATTTT; d_gene: TRBD1; j_gene: TRBJ2-3; v_gene: TRBV7-9; abundance: -
CDR3aa: CASSHRGRTSTDTQYF; CDR3nt: TGTGCCAGCAGCCACAGGGGGCGGACTAGCACAGATACGCAGTATTTT; d_gene: TRBD1; j_gene: TRBJ2-3; v_gene: TRBV6-1; abundance: -
CDR3aa: CAISGPLADSTDTQYF; CDR3nt: TGTGCCATCAGTGGACCCTTAGCGGATAGCACAGATACGCAGTATTTT; d_gene: -; j_gene: TRBJ2-3; v_gene: TRBV10-3; abundance: few
CDR3aa: CSARILSRDSNNSPLHF; CDR3nt: TGCAGTGCCCGAATCCTGAGCCGGGACAGTAACAATTCACCCCTCCACTTT; d_gene: TRBD1; j_gene: TRBJ1-6; v_gene: TRBV20-1; abundance: -
CDR3aa: CASSLDLAGTDTQYF; CDR3nt: TGTGCCAGCAGTTTAGATCTAGCGGGCACAGATACGCAGTATTTT; d_gene: TRBD2; j_gene: TRBJ2-3; v_gene: TRBV28; abundance: many
CDR3aa: CASSSHMGPTEAFF; CDR3nt: TGTGCCAGCAGTTCCCATATGGGCCCCACTGAAGCTTTCTTT; d_gene: -; j_gene: TRBJ1-1; v_gene: TRBV12-3/TRBV12-4; abundance: many
CDR3aa: CASQPSTASSYEQYF; CDR3nt: TGTGCCAGCCAGCCTTCGACAGCGAGCTCCTACGAGCAGTACTTC; d_gene: -; j_gene: TRBJ2-7; v_gene: TRBV6-1; abundance: many
CDR3aa: CAISEPENNEQFF; CDR3nt: TGTGCCATCAGTGAGCCTGAGAATAATGAGCAGTTCTTC; d_gene: -; j_gene: TRBJ2-1; v_gene: TRBV10-3; abundance: few
CDR3aa: CASSLSQGGNQPQHF; CDR3nt: TGTGCCAGCAGCTTGTCACAGGGGGGCAATCAGCCCCAGCATTTT; d_gene: TRBD1; j_gene: TRBJ1-5; v_gene: TRBV11-2; abundance: once
CDR3aa: CASSRPGHLYEQYF; CDR3nt: TGTGCCAGCAGTCGACCGGGCCACCTCTACGAGCAGTACTTC; d_gene: -; j_gene: TRBJ2-7; v_gene: TRBV28; abundance: many
CDR3aa: CSAHAGLVETQYF; CDR3nt: TGCAGCGCCCACGCGGGACTAGTAGAGACCCAGTACTTC; d_gene: TRBD2; j_gene: TRBJ2-5; v_gene: TRBV29-1; abundance: many
CDR3aa: CASSLSSLRVQYF; CDR3nt: TGTGCCAGCAGTTTATCCTCTCTCAGGGTCCAGTACTTC; d_gene: -; j_gene: TRBJ2-5; v_gene: TRBV27; abundance: -
CDR3aa: CASSFVGGNEQYF; CDR3nt: TGTGCCAGCAGCTTCGTGGGGGGAAACGAGCAGTACTTC; d_gene: -; j_gene: TRBJ2-7; v_gene: TRBV7-9; abundance: many
CDR3aa: CASTTSGTGTQFF; CDR3nt: TGTGCCAGCACCACTTCCGGGACAGGCACGCAGTTCTTC; d_gene: TRBD1; j_gene: TRBJ2-1; v_gene: TRBV28; abundance: many
CDR3aa: CATSRAFENNEQFF; CDR3nt: TGTGCCACCAGCAGAGCGTTCGAGAACAATGAGCAGTTCTTC; d_gene: -; j_gene: TRBJ2-1; v_gene: TRBV15; abundance: few
CDR3aa: CASSPWDRNYGYTF; CDR3nt: TGTGCCAGCAGCCCCTGGGACAGAAACTATGGCTACACCTTC; d_gene: TRBD1; j_gene: TRBJ1-2; v_gene: TRBV3-1; abundance: few
CDR3aa: CASSAFGNTIYF; CDR3nt: TGTGCCAGCAGTGCGTTCGGAAACACCATATATTTT; d_gene: -; j_gene: TRBJ1-3; v_gene: TRBV28; abundance: many
CDR3aa: CSASGETGIGAGEQFF; CDR3nt: TGCAGTGCTAGTGGGGAAACAGGGATAGGAGCGGGTGAGCAGTTCTTC; d_gene: -; j_gene: TRBJ2-1; v_gene: TRBV20-1; abundance: many
CDR3aa: CASSQPDGRQYF; CDR3nt: TGTGCCAGCAGCCAACCTGACGGTCGGCAGTACTTC; d_gene: -; j_gene: TRBJ2-7; v_gene: TRBV3-1; abundance: few
CDR3aa: CASCTGLDHNEQFF; CDR3nt: TGTGCCAGCTGCACGGGACTGGACCACAATGAGCAGTTCTTC; d_gene: -; j_gene: TRBJ2-1; v_gene: TRBV13; abundance: few
CDR3aa: CASSHGQATGYTF; CDR3nt: TGTGCCAGCAGCCACGGACAGGCCACGGGCTACACCTTC; d_gene: TRBD1; j_gene: TRBJ1-2; v_gene: TRBV7-2; abundance: many
CDR3aa: CASRKTGTDNYGYTF; CDR3nt: TGTGCCAGCAGAAAAACAGGGACGGATAACTATGGCTACACCTTC; d_gene: -; j_gene: TRBJ1-2; v_gene: TRBV28; abundance: many
CDR3aa: CASARGTDTQYF; CDR3nt: TGTGCCAGCGCGAGGGGAACAGATACGCAGTATTTT; d_gene: -; j_gene: TRBJ2-3; v_gene: TRBV2; abundance: many
CDR3aa: CASSLQGTTYEQYF; CDR3nt: TGTGCCAGCAGTTTACAGGGGACGACCTACGAGCAGTACTTC; d_gene: -; j_gene: TRBJ2-7; v_gene: TRBV12-3/TRBV12-4; abundance: many
CDR3aa: CASSPTPQGAGNEQFF; CDR3nt: TGTGCCAGCAGCCCCACCCCTCAGGGTGCGGGGAATGAGCAGTTCTTC; d_gene: -; j_gene: TRBJ2-1; v_gene: TRBV14; abundance: many
CDR3aa: CASSASGRLYNEQFF; CDR3nt: TGTGCCAGCAGTGCAAGCGGGAGGCTCTACAATGAGCAGTTCTTC; d_gene: TRBD2; j_gene: TRBJ2-1; v_gene: TRBV14; abundance: many
CDR3aa: CASSLRSRANEKLFF; CDR3nt: TGTGCCAGCAGCCTCAGGTCCCGAGCTAATGAAAAACTGTTTTTT; d_gene: -; j_gene: TRBJ1-4; v_gene: TRBV7-8; abundance: few
CDR3aa: CASSTEQPQHF; CDR3nt: TGTGCCAGCAGTACCGAACAGCCCCAGCATTTT; d_gene: -; j_gene: TRBJ1-5; v_gene: TRBV28; abundance: many
CDR3aa: CASSPRPTGESTEAFF; CDR3nt: TGTGCCAGCTCACCTCGGCCCACAGGGGAGTCCACTGAAGCTTTCTTT; d_gene: TRBD1; j_gene: TRBJ1-1; v_gene: TRBV18; abundance: -
CDR3aa: CASTGGGTEETQYF; CDR3nt: TGTGCCAGCACCGGTGGGGGGACAGAGGAGACCCAGTACTTC; d_gene: -; j_gene: TRBJ2-5; v_gene: TRBV28; abundance: many
CDR3aa: CSAPNSGGATQYF; CDR3nt: TGCAGTGCTCCCAATAGCGGGGGGGCCACGCAGTATTTT; d_gene: TRBD2; j_gene: TRBJ2-3; v_gene: TRBV20-1; abundance: few
CDR3aa: CASSFRHWGQNDNEQFF; CDR3nt: TGTGCCAGCAGTTTCCGACATTGGGGACAGAATGACAATGAGCAGTTCTTC; d_gene: TRBD1; j_gene: TRBJ2-1; v_gene: TRBV12-3/TRBV12-4; abundance: -
CDR3aa: CASMIQDYSGNTIYF; CDR3nt: TGTGCCAGCATGATACAGGATTACTCTGGAAACACCATATATTTT; d_gene: -; j_gene: TRBJ1-3; v_gene: TRBV6-2/TRBV6-3; abundance: -
CDR3aa: CASSYGLAEETQYF; CDR3nt: TGTGCCAGCAGTTACGGACTAGCGGAGGAGACCCAGTACTTC; d_gene: TRBD2; j_gene: TRBJ2-5; v_gene: TRBV6-2/TRBV6-3; abundance: many
CDR3aa: CATSRDRRGHEQYF; CDR3nt: TGTGCCACCAGCAGAGACCGCCGGGGCCACGAGCAGTACTTC; d_gene: -; j_gene: TRBJ2-7; v_gene: TRBV15; abundance: many
CDR3aa: CASSYEGNEQFF; CDR3nt: TGTGCCAGCAGTTACGAGGGCAATGAGCAGTTCTTC; d_gene: -; j_gene: TRBJ2-1; v_gene: TRBV6-1; abundance: few
CDR3aa: CSPRSQGNTEAFF; CDR3nt: TGCAGCCCCCGTTCCCAGGGGAACACTGAAGCTTTCTTT; d_gene: -; j_gene: TRBJ1-1; v_gene: TRBV29-1; abundance: many
CDR3aa: CASSLSLGPNTEAFF; CDR3nt: TGTGCCAGCAGCTTGAGCCTGGGCCCGAACACTGAAGCTTTCTTT; d_gene: -; j_gene: TRBJ1-1; v_gene: TRBV5-4; abundance: few
CDR3aa: CASTAGTGRGEQYF; CDR3nt: TGTGCCAGCACCGCCGGGACAGGGCGCGGCGAGCAGTACTTC; d_gene: TRBD1; j_gene: TRBJ2-7; v_gene: TRBV11-3; abundance: -
CDR3aa: CASSLVTGQGAEAFF; CDR3nt: TGTGCCAGCAGTTTAGTCACGGGGCAGGGAGCTGAAGCTTTCTTT; d_gene: -; j_gene: TRBJ1-1; v_gene: TRBV12-3/TRBV12-4; abundance: many
CDR3aa: CASRRMENYEQYF; CDR3nt: TGTGCCAGCAGAAGGATGGAGAACTACGAGCAGTACTTC; d_gene: -; j_gene: TRBJ2-7; v_gene: TRBV6-1; abundance: many
CDR3aa: CASNLGFSGSRGNEQFF; CDR3nt: TGTGCCAGCAACTTGGGGTTTAGCGGGAGTAGGGGCAATGAGCAGTTCTTC; d_gene: TRBD2; j_gene: TRBJ2-1; v_gene: TRBV7-8; abundance: many